The 14 T cell receptor beta chains reported below all come from one sample, sequenced in a study of glioma-infiltrating T cells after dendritic cell vaccination. Noted time point: after dendritic cell vaccination, including at tumor progression/relapse. TCRdb keeps only in-frame clones here, not all; method: immunoSEQ multiplex PCR. The sample records 80,000 to 100,000 clones, around 80% being singletons. The source material was blood, sampled after dendritic cell vaccination. Receptors originate from a human donor with glioblastoma.

This clone has just one count. This chain uses TRBV19 with TRBJ1-5, with 9 bases fitting TRBD1. V lost 8 bases, J lost 3 bases, and 8 bases stayed unmatched. This CDR3 comprises 15 residues. The germline CDR1 and CDR2 sequences are LNHDA and SQIVND (reference sequence). This CDR3 reads CASLQGAESNQPQHF. In nucleotides, the CDR3 is TGTGCCAGTTTACAGGGGGCAGAATCCAATCAGCCCCAGCATTTT.

The chain links TRBV19 to TRBJ1-5, with a tentative D call TRBD1 (6 bases). This CDR3 has 16 amino acids. V was shortened by 6 bases and J by 0 bases, with 15 bases between the two germline ends. The V gene's germline CDR1 is LNHDA and CDR2 SQIVND (reference sequence). For the CDR3, the DNA is TGTGCCAGTAGCGGACAGTTGGGGACTAGCAATCAGCCCCAGCATTTT. It specifies CASSGQLGTSNQPQHF. The variable domain in full, completed from reference TRBV19 and TRBJ1-5, reads DGGITQSPKYLFRKEGQNVTLSCEQNLNHDAMYWYRQDPGQGLRLIYYSQIVNDFQKGDIAEGYSVSREKKESFPLTVTSAQKNPTAFYLCASSGQLGTSNQPQHFGDGTRLSIL.

The V gene is TRBV5-1, the J gene TRBJ2-1; 8 bases are a match to TRBD2. Trimming removed 3 bases from V and 9 bases from J; junction bases left unmatched: 8. The germline CDR1 and CDR2 sequences are SGHRS and YFSETQ. This CDR3 is 14 amino acids long. CDR3: CASSSTAGAAEQFF. CDR3 nucleotide sequence: TGCGCCAGCAGCTCCACAGCGGGAGCGGCTGAGCAGTTCTTC.

The genes are TRBV7-9 and TRBJ2-5; D uncertain. The V gene lost 0 bases and the J gene lost 5 bases, with 10 bases spanning the gap. The CDR3 runs 14 residues. CDR1 is SEHNR, CDR2 FQNEAQ, per germline (reference sequence). The DNA for the CDR3 is TGTGCCAGCAGCTTAGCTGGCGGCTATGAGACCCAGTACTTC. As protein: CASSLAGGYETQYF.

The J gene is TRBJ2-3, the V gene TRBV11-1; 10 bases map to TRBD2. The CDR3 has 17 residues. V was pared by 5 bases and J by 0 bases, with 8 bases of the junction left unmatched. Germline lookup yields CDR1 SGHAT and CDR2 FQDESV (reference sequence). In DNA form, the CDR3 reads TGTGCCAGCAGCAGCCGGACTAGCGGAATAAGCACAGATACGCAGTATTTT. Encoded protein: CASSSRTSGISTDTQYF.

The chain is built from TRBV5-4 and TRBJ2-2, with D tentatively TRBD1 (5 bases). This CDR3 contains 12 residues. V lost 2 bases to trimming and J lost 8 bases, with 7 bases between them. Looked up from germline, CDR1 is SGHNT and CDR2 is YYREEE (reference sequence). The CDR3, as DNA: TGTGCCAGCAGCTTTCCAGGGGGGGAGCTGTTTTTT. Encoded protein: CASSFPGGELFF. Full variable domain (missing parts from reference TRBV5-4 and TRBJ2-2): ETGVTQSPTHLIKTRGQQVTLRCSSQSGHNTVSWYQQALGQGPQFIFQYYREEENGRGNFPPRFSGLQFPNYSSELNVNALELDDSALYLCASSFPGGELFFGEGSRLTVL.

This chain uses TRBV11-2 with TRBJ2-5; a possible D gene is TRBD2 (5 bases). Between the trimmed V and J ends, which lost 4 bases and 7 bases, there was a span of 19 bases. Germline assignment: CDR1 SGHAT and CDR2 FQNNGV. This CDR3 has 15 amino acids. For the CDR3, the DNA is TGTGCCAGCAGCTCATCACGGCCACCTGAGGGGACCCAGTACTTC. This sequence encodes CASSSSRPPEGTQYF.

This clone came up a few times. The chain employs TRBV19 and TRBJ2-5, with TRBD1 as a possible D gene (6 bases). This CDR3 has 14 residues. V lost 6 bases, J lost 2 bases, and 13 bases lay in between. The V gene's germline CDR1 is LNHDA and CDR2 SQIVND (reference sequence). The CDR3 nucleotides are TGTGCCAGTAGCAGGGGCCGGCCTCAAGAGACCCAGTACTTC. This gives the protein CASSRGRPQETQYF.

V is TRBV10-3 and J is TRBJ2-7; TRBD1 matches 11 bases. V lost 7 bases, J lost 3 bases, and 5 bases stayed unmatched. Germline lookup yields CDR1 ENHRY and CDR2 SYGVKD. This CDR3 has 14 residues. The CDR3 reads CAINAGTGGYEQYF. Written as DNA, the CDR3 is TGTGCCATCAATGCCGGGACAGGGGGCTACGAGCAGTACTTC.

V and J are TRBV27 and TRBJ2-7, with 7 bases aligning to TRBD2. This CDR3 is built from 13 residues. Unmatched junction bases numbered 4, after V lost 8 bases and J lost 0 bases. Germline V lookup: CDR1 MNHEY, CDR2 SMNVEV (reference sequence). The CDR3 coding sequence is TGTGCCAGCGGGGGGGGGTTCTCCTACGAGCAGTACTTC. Translated, it gives CASGGGFSYEQYF.

This chain joins TRBV6-1 and TRBJ2-7; TRBD1 agrees at 9 bases. V was clipped by 6 bases and J by 3 bases; unmatched bases: 9. The germline CDR1 and CDR2 sequences are MNHNS and SASEGT. This CDR3 comprises 15 residues. CDR3 nucleotide sequence: TGTGCCAGCAGGGCTATACAGGGGGCGGACTACGAGCAGTACTTC. This translates into CASRAIQGADYEQYF.

The CDR3 spells CASSVGFWATNTEAFF. As DNA, the CDR3 is TGTGCCAGCAGCGTAGGTTTTTGGGCCACCAACACTGAAGCTTTCTTT. V and J are TRBV9 and TRBJ1-1; D is uncertain. This CDR3 is 16 amino acids long. Germline-derived CDR1 and CDR2 are SGDLS and YYNGEE. Trimming stripped 0 bases from V and 2 bases from J, with 14 bases between.

V is TRBV9 and J is TRBJ2-3, with TRBD2 matching 8 bases. From germline, CDR1 is SGDLS and CDR2 YYNGEE. CDR3 size: 16 residues. V was pared by 1 base and J by 0 bases, with 4 bases of the junction left unmatched. As DNA, the CDR3 is TGTGCCAGCAGCGTATCGTCTAGCGGGAGCACAGATACGCAGTATTTT. Amino acids: CASSVSSSGSTDTQYF.

This rearrangement joins TRBV28 to TRBJ1-5, with D tentatively TRBD1 (5 bases). The CDR3 runs 15 residues. Per germline, CDR1 MDHEN and CDR2 SYDVKM. Trimming removed 5 bases at V and 2 bases at J, with 13 bases between. Written as DNA, the CDR3 is TGTGCCAGCAGTGATAGATTCAGGGGCAATCAGCCCCAGCATTTT. Amino acid sequence: CASSDRFRGNQPQHF. The variable domain in full, with the rest retrieved from reference TRBV28 and TRBJ1-5, is DVKVTQSSRYLVKRTGEKVFLECVQDMDHENMFWYRQDPGLGLRLIYFSYDVKMKEKGDIPEGYSVSREKKERFSLILESASTNQTSMYLCASSDRFRGNQPQHFGDGTRLSIL.